The present entry profiles one T cell receptor beta chain with its context. CDR1 and CDR2 (germline): GTSNPN, SVGIG (reference sequence). This CDR3 spans 12 amino acids. V lost 3 bases, J lost 5 bases, and 1 base stayed unmatched. Clones were sequenced by immunoSEQ multiplex PCR, and TCRdb holds only the in-frame ones, with some missing. The sample holds some 74,000 clones, more than 90% seen once. This specimen belongs to a study of T cell changes during pregnancy in multiple sclerosis. Sequencing used peripheral blood, obtained after pregnancy. This sequence joins TRBV30 and TRBJ2-7; 10 bases fit TRBD1. The TCR originated in a female donor in good health, enrolled as a control in a pregnancy study. The CDR3 is CAWRTGGDEQYF. The CDR3 region has the DNA TGTGCCTGGAGGACAGGGGGCGACGAGCAGTACTTC.